The source of this TCR beta chain is a study of T cells after yellow fever vaccination. TCRdb re-called the 5' RACE reads with MiXCR, one entry per CDR3 protein. The data show approximately 85,000 distinct CDR3 sequences, with 13% seen just once and about 22% held by the top ten. General study findings and limits: Sorted repertoires could include abundant contaminating clonotypes from bulk cells.

This clonotype was detected only a few times. The receptor was derived from a man aged 18 to 29 who received the YFV17D yellow fever vaccine. Sequencing was performed on CD8+ T cells not binding an NS4B(214-222) dextramer, sorted from PBMCs, taken roughly 23 days after the first yellow fever vaccination.

The CDR3 DNA reads TGCGCCAGCAGCTTGGAGGGGCAAAGCGCAGATACGCAGTATTTT. Its translation: CASSLEGQSADTQYF. V and J are TRBV5-1 and TRBJ2-3; D may be TRBD1 (5 bases). Germline CDR1 SGHRS, CDR2 YFSETQ. There are 15 residues in the CDR3. Trimming pared 0 bases from V and 4 bases from J, leaving 12 bases between.